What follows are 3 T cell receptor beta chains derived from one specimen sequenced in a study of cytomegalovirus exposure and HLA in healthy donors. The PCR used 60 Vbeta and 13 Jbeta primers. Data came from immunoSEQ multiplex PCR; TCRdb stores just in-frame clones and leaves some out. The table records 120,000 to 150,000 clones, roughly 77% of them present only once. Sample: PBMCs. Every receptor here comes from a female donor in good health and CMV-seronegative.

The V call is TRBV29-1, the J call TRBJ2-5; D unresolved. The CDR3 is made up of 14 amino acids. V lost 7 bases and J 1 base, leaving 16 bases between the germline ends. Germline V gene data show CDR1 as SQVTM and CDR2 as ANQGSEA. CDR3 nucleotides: TGCAGCGCTGCCCCCTACGATTCCCAAGAGACCCAGTACTTC. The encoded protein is CSAAPYDSQETQYF.

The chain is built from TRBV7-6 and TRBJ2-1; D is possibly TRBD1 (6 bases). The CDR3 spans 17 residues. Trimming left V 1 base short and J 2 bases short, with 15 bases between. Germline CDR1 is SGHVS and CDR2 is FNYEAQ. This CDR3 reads CASSLDIGDTTYNEQFF. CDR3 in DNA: TGTGCCAGCAGCTTAGACATCGGGGACACAACCTACAATGAGCAGTTCTTC.

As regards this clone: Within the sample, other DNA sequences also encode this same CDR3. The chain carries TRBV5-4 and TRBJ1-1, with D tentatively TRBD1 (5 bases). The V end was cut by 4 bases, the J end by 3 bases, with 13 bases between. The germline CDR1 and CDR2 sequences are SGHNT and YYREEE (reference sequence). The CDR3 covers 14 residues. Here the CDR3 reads CASSRKDSHTEAFF. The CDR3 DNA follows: TGTGCCAGCAGCCGAAAAGACAGTCACACTGAAGCTTTCTTT.